The 11 T cell receptor beta chains listed next were all sequenced from one sample in a study of molecular identifiers for immune sequencing clone quantification. TCRdb re-called the PCR reads through MiXCR, storing one row per CDR3 protein. The sample lists a few hundred thousand distinct CDR3 sequences, about a quarter occurring once. Sequenced sample: naive CD8+ T cells from blood, with Jurkat cell RNA spiked in. Documented subset: FACS-sorted CD8+CD4-CCR7+CD45RA+ naive T cells. The source of these receptors is a human donor in good health. Some libraries in this study had Jurkat cell RNA spiked in.

For this clonotype: One end of the junction does not line up with germline, which may come from a read error. V gene TRBV6-6 combines with J gene TRBJ2-1; 7 bases match TRBD2. CDR1 and CDR2 from the germline V gene are MNHNY and SVGAGI (reference sequence). This CDR3 has 13 residues. For the CDR3, the DNA is TGTGCCAGCAGTTACTCAGCGGGGAATGGGCAGTTCTTC. This sequence encodes CASSYSAGNGQFF.

This chain connects TRBV2 to TRBJ1-5, with TRBD1 matching 7 bases. V lost 8 bases, J lost 3 bases, and 10 bases stayed unmatched. The length of the CDR3 is 15 residues. CDR1 and CDR2 (germline): SNHLY, FYNNEI. CDR3 amino acids: CASSGWTGDNQPQHF. The CDR3 bases are TGTGCCAGCTCCGGATGGACAGGTGACAATCAGCCCCAGCATTTT.

As concerns this clonotype: This could be a read error, since a much larger clone is one nucleotide away. The V call is TRBV29-1, the J call TRBJ2-1; weak D call: TRBD1 (5 bases). V lost 7 bases and J 8 bases, leaving 15 bases between the germline ends. Per germline, CDR1 SQVTM and CDR2 ANQGSEA. CDR3 length equals 12 residues. The CDR3, as DNA: TGCAGCGGTGCGAGCAGGGTAGATGAGCAGTTCTTC. Translated: CSGASRVDEQFF.

V gene TRBV20-1 combines with J gene TRBJ2-5; weak D call: TRBD2 (5 bases). Trimming stripped 6 bases from V and 5 bases from J, with 13 bases between. The CDR3 runs to 12 residues. CDR1 and CDR2 (germline): DFQATT, SNEGSKA (reference sequence). CDR3 in amino acids: CSAATTGETQYF. The CDR3 coding sequence is TGCAGTGCCGCGACTACTGGGGAGACCCAGTACTTC.

The chain employs TRBV7-9 and TRBJ2-5; D not certain. The germline V gene has CDR1 SEHNR and CDR2 FQNEAQ (reference sequence). The CDR3 has 13 amino acids. V was shortened by 0 bases and J by 4 bases, with 6 bases between the two germline ends. CDR3 amino acids: CASSLALLETQYF. The DNA of the CDR3 is TGTGCCAGCAGCTTAGCACTTTTAGAGACCCAGTACTTC.

The J gene is TRBJ1-1, the V gene TRBV6-2 or TRBV6-3; no clear D gene. Germline values: CDR1 MNHEY, CDR2 SVGEGT. V was cut by 2 bases and J by 3 bases, with 16 bases left in between. This CDR3 has 16 residues. The CDR3 region is CASSYPEDPVYTEAFF. As DNA, the CDR3 is TGTGCCAGCAGTTACCCAGAGGACCCAGTTTACACTGAAGCTTTCTTT.

This clonotype was seen many times. The chain uses TRBV28 and TRBJ2-7, with D unclear. The CDR3 sequence is 15 residues long. Germline V gene data show CDR1 as MDHEN and CDR2 as SYDVKM. Deletions cut 6 bases from V and 0 bases from J, with 15 bases between. The CDR3 DNA is TGTGCCAGCAGGGGCCTTGGCGGCCCCTCCTACGAGCAGTACTTC. Residues: CASRGLGGPSYEQYF.

There are many counts of this clonotype. The chain carries TRBV12-5 and TRBJ2-2; no clear D gene. The V end was cut by 0 bases, the J end by 7 bases, with 12 bases between. CDR1 and CDR2 (germline): LGHNT, FRNRAP. CDR3 size: 15 residues. CDR3 nucleotide sequence: TGTGCTAGTGGTTTGGTTGGACCTGGGGACGGGGAGCTGTTTTTT. Encoded protein: CASGLVGPGDGELFF.

V usage is TRBV6-2 or TRBV6-3 and J usage is TRBJ1-1, with D hard to call. Trimming shortened V by 1 base and J by 3 bases, and 6 bases separated the two germline ends. Germline V lookup: CDR1 MNHEY, CDR2 SVGEGT. This CDR3 spans 13 amino acids. The CDR3 sequence is CASSYYRDTEAFF. The CDR3 coding sequence is TGTGCCAGCAGTTACTACCGTGACACTGAAGCTTTCTTT.

This chain uses TRBV7-3 with TRBJ2-5, with 8 bases that match TRBD2. V was clipped by 5 bases and J by 5 bases; unmatched bases: 7. CDR1 is SGHTA, CDR2 FQGTGA, per germline. The CDR3 is 14 residues long. CDR3 DNA: TGTGCCAGCAGCACCGGACTAGCTGGTGAGACCCAGTACTTC. This sequence encodes CASSTGLAGETQYF.

This clonotype turned up a few times. V and J are TRBV2 and TRBJ2-1; 10 nucleotides align to TRBD2. The CDR3 runs to 16 residues. V shed 5 bases and J 2 bases; nucleotides not matched to a gene: 6. Germline V lookup: CDR1 SNHLY, CDR2 FYNNEI. The DNA of the CDR3 is TGTGCCAGCAGTCGGCTAGCGGGGGCCCCCTACAATGAGCAGTTCTTC. Protein product: CASSRLAGAPYNEQFF.